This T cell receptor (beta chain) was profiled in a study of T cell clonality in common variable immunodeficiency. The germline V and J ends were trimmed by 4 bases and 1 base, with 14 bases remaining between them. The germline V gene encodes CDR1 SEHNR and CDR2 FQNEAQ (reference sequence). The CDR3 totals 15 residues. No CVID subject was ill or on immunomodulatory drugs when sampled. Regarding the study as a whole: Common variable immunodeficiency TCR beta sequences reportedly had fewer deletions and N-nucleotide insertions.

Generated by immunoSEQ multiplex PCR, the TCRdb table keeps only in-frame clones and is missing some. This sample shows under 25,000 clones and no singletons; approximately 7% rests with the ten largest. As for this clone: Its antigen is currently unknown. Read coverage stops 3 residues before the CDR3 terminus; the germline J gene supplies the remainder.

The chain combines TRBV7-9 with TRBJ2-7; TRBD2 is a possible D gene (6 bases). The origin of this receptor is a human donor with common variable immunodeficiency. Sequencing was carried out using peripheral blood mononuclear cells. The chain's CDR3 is CASSSAGTSSYEQYF. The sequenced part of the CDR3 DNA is TGTGCCAGCAGCTCGGCCGGGACTTCTTCCTACGAG.